This TCR beta chain was retrieved from a study of breast tumors, draining lymph nodes, adjacent tissues. Trimming removed 2 bases from V and 3 bases from J, with 13 bases in between. The CDR3 has 14 residues. Germline assignment: CDR1 DFQATT and CDR2 SNEGSKA (reference sequence). Study conclusions and caveats: Luminal-like breast cancer showed significantly greater tumor-nontumor repertoire similarity than basal-like breast cancer did.

TCRdb fed the multiplex PCR reads into MiXCR, producing one record per CDR3 protein. The table shows over 150,000 distinct CDR3 sequences, with approximately 33% occurring only once. This clonotype came up once. The antigen remains unidentified. Breast cancer patients provided tissue from their axillary draining lymph nodes. This receptor was obtained from a female donor with breast cancer. Some clones in this sample may be carry-over from other donors' samples. Sequenced: axillary lymph node tissue. The V gene is TRBV20-1, the J gene TRBJ1-2, with D tentatively TRBD1 (5 bases). CDR3 sequence: CSARMRGNYYGYTF. DNA for the CDR3: TGCAGTGCTAGAATGCGGGGGAACTACTATGGCTACACCTTC.